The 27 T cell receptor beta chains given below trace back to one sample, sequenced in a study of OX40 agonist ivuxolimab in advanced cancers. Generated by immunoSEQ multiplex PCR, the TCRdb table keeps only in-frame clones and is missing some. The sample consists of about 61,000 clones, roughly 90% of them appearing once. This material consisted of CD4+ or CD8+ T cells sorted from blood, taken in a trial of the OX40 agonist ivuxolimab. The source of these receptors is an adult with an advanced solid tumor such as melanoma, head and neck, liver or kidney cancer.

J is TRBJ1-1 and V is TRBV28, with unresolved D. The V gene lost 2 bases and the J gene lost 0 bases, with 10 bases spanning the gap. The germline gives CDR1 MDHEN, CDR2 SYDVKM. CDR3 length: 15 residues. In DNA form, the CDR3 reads TGTGCCAGCAGTTTAGAGCCAGGACTGAACACTGAAGCTTTCTTT. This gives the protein CASSLEPGLNTEAFF. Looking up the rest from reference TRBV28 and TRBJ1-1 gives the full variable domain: DVKVTQSSRYLVKRTGEKVFLECVQDMDHENMFWYRQDPGLGLRLIYFSYDVKMKEKGDIPEGYSVSREKKERFSLILESASTNQTSMYLCASSLEPGLNTEAFFGQGTRLTVV.

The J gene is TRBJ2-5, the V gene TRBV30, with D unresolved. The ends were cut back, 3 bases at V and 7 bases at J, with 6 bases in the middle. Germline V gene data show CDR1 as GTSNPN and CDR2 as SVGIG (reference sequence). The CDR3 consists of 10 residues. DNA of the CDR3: TGTGCCTGGAGCGATGGGACCCAGTACTTC. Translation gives CAWSDGTQYF.

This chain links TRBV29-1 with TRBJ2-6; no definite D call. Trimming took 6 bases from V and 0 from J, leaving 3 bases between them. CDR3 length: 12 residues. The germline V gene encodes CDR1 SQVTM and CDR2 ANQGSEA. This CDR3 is CSVNSGANVLTF. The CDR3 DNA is TGCAGCGTGAACTCTGGGGCCAACGTCCTGACTTTC.

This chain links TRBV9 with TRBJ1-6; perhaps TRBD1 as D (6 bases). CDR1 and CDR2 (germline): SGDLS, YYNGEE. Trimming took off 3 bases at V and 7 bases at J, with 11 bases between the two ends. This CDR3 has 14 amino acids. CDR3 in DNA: TGTGCCAGCAGCGAGGGGGGTGGGAATTCACCCCTCCACTTT. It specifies CASSEGGGNSPLHF.

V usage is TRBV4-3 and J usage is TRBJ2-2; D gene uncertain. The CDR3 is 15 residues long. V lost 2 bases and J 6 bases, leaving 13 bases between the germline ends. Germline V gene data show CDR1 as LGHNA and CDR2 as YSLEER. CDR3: CASSQLGQFPGELFF. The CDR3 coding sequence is TGCGCCAGCAGCCAACTCGGGCAGTTCCCCGGGGAGCTGTTTTTT.

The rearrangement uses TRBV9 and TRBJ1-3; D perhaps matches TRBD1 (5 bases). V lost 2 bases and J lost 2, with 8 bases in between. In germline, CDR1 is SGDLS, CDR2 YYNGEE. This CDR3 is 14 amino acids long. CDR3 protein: CASSVEGTGNTIYF. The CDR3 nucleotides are TGTGCCAGCAGCGTGGAGGGGACTGGAAACACCATATATTTT.

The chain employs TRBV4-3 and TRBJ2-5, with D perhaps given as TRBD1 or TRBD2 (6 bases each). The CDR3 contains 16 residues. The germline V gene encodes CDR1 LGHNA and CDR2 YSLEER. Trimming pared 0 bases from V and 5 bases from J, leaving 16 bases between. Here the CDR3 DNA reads TGCGCCAGCAGCCAAGATCCCACAGGGAGGAGGGAGACCCAGTACTTC. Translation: CASSQDPTGRRETQYF.

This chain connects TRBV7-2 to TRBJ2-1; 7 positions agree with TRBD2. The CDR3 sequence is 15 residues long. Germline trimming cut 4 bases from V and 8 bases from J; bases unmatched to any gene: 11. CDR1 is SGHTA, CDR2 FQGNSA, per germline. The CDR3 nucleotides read TGTGCCAGCAGCTCCCTTGGACTAGGGATGGATGAGCAGTTCTTC. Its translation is CASSSLGLGMDEQFF.

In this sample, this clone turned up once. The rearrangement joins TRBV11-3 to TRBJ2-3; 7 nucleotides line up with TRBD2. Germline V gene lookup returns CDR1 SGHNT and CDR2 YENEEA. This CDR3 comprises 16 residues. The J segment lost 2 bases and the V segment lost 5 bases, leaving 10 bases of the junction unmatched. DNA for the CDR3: TGTGCCAGCAGCGGGGGGAGCGGGGTGATCACAGATACGCAGTATTTT. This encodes CASSGGSGVITDTQYF. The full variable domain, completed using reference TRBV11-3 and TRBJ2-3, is EAGVVQSPRYKIIEKKQPVAFWCNPISGHNTLYWYLQNLGQGPELLIRYENEEAVDDSQLPKDRFSAERLKGVDSTLKIQPAELGDSAVYLCASSGGSGVITDTQYFGPGTRLTVL.

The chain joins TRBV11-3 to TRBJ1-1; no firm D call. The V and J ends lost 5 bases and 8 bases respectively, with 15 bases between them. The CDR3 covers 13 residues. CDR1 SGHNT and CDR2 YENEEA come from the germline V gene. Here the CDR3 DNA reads TGTGCCAGCAGCCAAGGACCAGGCCAGGAAGCTTTCTTT. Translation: CASSQGPGQEAFF.

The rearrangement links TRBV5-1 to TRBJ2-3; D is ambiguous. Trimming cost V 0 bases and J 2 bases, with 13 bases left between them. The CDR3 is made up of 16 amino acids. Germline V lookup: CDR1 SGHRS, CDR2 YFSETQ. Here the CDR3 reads CASSLDPDPSTDTQYF. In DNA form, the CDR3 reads TGCGCCAGCAGCTTGGATCCGGACCCCTCCACAGATACGCAGTATTTT. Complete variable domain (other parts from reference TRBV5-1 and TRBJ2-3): KAGVTQTPRYLIKTRGQQVTLSCSPISGHRSVSWYQQTPGQGLQFLFEYFSETQRNKGNFPGRFSGRQFSNSRSEMNVSTLELGDSALYLCASSLDPDPSTDTQYFGPGTRLTVL.

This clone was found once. The CDR3 region is CASSQGWGSQAEQYV. The CDR3 DNA reads as TGTGCCAGCAGCCAAGGGTGGGGCAGTCAGGCCGAGCAGTACGTC. The chain joins TRBV14 to TRBJ2-7, with D perhaps TRBD1 (5 bases). The V and J ends lost 1 base and 6 bases respectively, with 16 bases between them. CDR1 and CDR2 from the germline V gene are SGHDN and FVKESK. This CDR3 spans 15 amino acids.

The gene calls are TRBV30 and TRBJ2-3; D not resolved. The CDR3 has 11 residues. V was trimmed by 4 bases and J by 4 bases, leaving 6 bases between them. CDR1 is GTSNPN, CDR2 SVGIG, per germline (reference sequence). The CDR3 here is CAWIKADTQYF. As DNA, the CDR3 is TGTGCCTGGATTAAAGCAGATACGCAGTATTTT.

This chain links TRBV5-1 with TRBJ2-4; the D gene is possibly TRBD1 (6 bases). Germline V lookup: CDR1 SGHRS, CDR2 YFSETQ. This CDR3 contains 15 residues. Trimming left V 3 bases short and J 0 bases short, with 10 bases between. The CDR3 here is CASSYTGLAKNIQYF. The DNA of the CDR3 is TGCGCCAGCAGCTATACAGGGTTAGCCAAAAACATTCAGTACTTC. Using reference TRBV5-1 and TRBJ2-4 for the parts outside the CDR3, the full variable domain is KAGVTQTPRYLIKTRGQQVTLSCSPISGHRSVSWYQQTPGQGLQFLFEYFSETQRNKGNFPGRFSGRQFSNSRSEMNVSTLELGDSALYLCASSYTGLAKNIQYFGAGTRLSVL.

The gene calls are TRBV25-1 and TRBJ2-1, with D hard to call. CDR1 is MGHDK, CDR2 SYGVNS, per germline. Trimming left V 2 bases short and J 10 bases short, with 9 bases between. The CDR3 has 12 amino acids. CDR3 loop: CASSEREWEQFF. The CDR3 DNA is TGTGCCAGCAGTGAAAGAGAATGGGAGCAGTTCTTC.

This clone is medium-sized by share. CDR3 amino acids: CASSATSGSRDEQFF. For the CDR3, the DNA is TGTGCCAGCAGTGCGACTAGCGGGAGTAGAGATGAGCAGTTCTTC. The chain uses TRBV6-4 and TRBJ2-1, with 12 nucleotides matching TRBD2. Germline CDR1 and CDR2: MRHNA and SNTAGT. This CDR3 spans 15 amino acids. V lost 4 bases to trimming and J lost 8 bases; unmatched junction nucleotides: 6.

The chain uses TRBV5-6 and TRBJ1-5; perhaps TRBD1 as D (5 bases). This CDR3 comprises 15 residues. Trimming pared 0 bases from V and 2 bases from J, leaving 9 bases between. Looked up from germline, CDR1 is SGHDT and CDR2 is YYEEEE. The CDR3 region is CASSLGAQGNQPQHF. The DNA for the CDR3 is TGTGCCAGCAGCTTGGGTGCACAGGGCAATCAGCCCCAGCATTTT.

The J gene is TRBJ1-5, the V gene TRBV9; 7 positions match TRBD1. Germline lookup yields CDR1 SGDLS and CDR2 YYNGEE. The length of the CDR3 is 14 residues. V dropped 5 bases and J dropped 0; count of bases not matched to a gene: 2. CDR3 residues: CASSTGVSNQPQHF. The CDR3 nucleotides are TGTGCCAGCAGTACAGGGGTTAGCAATCAGCCCCAGCATTTT. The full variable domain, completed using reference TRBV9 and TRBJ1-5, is DSGVTQTPKHLITATGQRVTLRCSPRSGDLSVYWYQQSLDQGLQFLIQYYNGEERAKGNILERFSAQQFPDLHSELNLSSLELGDSALYFCASSTGVSNQPQHFGDGTRLSIL.

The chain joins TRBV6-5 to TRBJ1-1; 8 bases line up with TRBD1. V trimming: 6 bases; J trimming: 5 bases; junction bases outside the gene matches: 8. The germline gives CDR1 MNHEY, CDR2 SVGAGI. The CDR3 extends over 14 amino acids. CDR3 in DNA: TGTGCCAGCAGACCGGACAGGGCAAGGACTGAAGCTTTCTTT. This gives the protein CASRPDRARTEAFF.

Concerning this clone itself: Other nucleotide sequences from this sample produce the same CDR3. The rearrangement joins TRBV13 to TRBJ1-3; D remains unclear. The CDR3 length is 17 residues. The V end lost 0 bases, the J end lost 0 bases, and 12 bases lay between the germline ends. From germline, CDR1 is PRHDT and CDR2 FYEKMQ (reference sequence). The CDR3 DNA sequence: TGTGCCAGCAGCTTAGGCACGGGCGAGTTCTCTGGAAACACCATATATTTT. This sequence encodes CASSLGTGEFSGNTIYF.

CDR3 nucleotide sequence: TGCGCCAGCAGCTTGAGCGGCGGTACGAACACTGAAGCTTTCTTT. Translating it yields CASSLSGGTNTEAFF. The V call is TRBV5-1, the J call TRBJ1-1; D uncertain. Looked up from germline, CDR1 is SGHRS and CDR2 is YFSETQ. The CDR3 extends over 15 amino acids. V was shortened by 1 base and J by 1 base, with 11 bases between the two germline ends.

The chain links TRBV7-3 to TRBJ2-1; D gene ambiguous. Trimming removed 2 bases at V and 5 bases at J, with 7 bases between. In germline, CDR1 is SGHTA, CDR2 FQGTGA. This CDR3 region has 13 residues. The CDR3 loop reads CASSLALNNEQFF. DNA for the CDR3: TGTGCCAGCAGCTTAGCGTTGAACAATGAGCAGTTCTTC.

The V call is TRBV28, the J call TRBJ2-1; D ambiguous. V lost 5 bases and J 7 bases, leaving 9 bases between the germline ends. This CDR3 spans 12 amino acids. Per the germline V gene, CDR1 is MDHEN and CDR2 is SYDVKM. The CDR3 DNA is TGTGCCAGCAGTCCGTACGCTAATGAGCAGTTCTTC. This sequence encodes CASSPYANEQFF.

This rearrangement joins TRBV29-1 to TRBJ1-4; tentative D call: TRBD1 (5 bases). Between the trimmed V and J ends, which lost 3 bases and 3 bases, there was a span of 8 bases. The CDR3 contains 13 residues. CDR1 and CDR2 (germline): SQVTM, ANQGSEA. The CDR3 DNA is TGCAGCGTTGAGGGGGAGGCTAATGAAAAACTGTTTTTT. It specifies CSVEGEANEKLFF.

Written as DNA, the CDR3 is TGTGCCAGCAGCTTACAGGGGGGAACCTACGAGCAGTACTTC. Encoded protein: CASSLQGGTYEQYF. V usage is TRBV6-5 and J usage is TRBJ2-7, with 8 positions matching TRBD1. The CDR3 has 14 residues. Germline V gives CDR1 MNHEY, CDR2 SVGAGI. Trimming took 6 bases from V and 2 from J; bases not matched to a gene: 6.

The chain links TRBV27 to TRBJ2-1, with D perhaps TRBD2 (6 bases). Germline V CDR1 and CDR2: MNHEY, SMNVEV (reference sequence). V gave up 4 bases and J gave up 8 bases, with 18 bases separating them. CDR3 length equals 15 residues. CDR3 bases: TGTGCCAGCAGTTCCCGGGGGAGTTGGAGCGATGAGCAGTTCTTC. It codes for CASSSRGSWSDEQFF.

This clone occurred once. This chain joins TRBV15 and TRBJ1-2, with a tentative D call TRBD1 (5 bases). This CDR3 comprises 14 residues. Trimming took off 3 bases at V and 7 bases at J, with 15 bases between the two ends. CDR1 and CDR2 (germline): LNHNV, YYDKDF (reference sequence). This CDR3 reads CATSSEDTPRGYTF. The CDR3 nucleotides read TGTGCCACCAGCAGCGAGGACACCCCTCGTGGCTACACCTTC.